Listed here is a single T cell receptor beta chain. The record originates from a study of blood T cell repertoires in COVID-19. Across the study: PBMCs, B-cell-depleted T cells, or T cells provided the cDNA or gDNA that made up the material.

There are 13 residues in the CDR3. Trimming removed 5 bases from V and 8 bases from J, with 13 bases in between. CDR1 SGHNT and CDR2 YENEEA come from the germline V gene. Method: immunoSEQ multiplex PCR; TCRdb's copy keeps in-frame clones and lacks some. The data hold 120,000 or so clones, with 85% to 90% observed a single time. The sequence was collected from a man in his 70s with active or convalescent COVID-19. The chain recombines TRBV11-3 with TRBJ2-1, with D perhaps TRBD2 (6 bases). Sequenced sample: peripheral blood. The CDR3: CASSPGTGDEQFF. CDR3 coding DNA: TGTGCCAGCAGCCCCGGGACTGGAGATGAGCAGTTCTTC.